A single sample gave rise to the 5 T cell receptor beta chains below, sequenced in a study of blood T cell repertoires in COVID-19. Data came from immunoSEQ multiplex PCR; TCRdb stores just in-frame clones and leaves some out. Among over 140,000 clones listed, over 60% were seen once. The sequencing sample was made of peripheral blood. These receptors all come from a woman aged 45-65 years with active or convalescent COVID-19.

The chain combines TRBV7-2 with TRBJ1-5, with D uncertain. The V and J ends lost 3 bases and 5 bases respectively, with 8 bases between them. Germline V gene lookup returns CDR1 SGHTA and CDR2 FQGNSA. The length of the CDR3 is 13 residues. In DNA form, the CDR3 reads TGTGCCAGCAGCTTCGTGGGCGATCAGCCCCAGCATTTT. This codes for CASSFVGDQPQHF.

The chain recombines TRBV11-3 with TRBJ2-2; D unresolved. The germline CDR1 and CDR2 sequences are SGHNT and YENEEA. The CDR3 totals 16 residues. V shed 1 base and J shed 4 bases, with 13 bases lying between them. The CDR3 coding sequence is TGTGCCAGCAGCTTAGTTGGCGGTGGCGGCACCGGGGAGCTGTTTTTT. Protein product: CASSLVGGGGTGELFF.

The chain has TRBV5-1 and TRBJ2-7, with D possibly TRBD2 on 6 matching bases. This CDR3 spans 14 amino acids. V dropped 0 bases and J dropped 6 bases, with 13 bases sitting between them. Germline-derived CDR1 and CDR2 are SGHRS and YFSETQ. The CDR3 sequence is CASSLVASAGEQYF. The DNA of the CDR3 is TGCGCCAGCAGCTTGGTGGCTAGCGCGGGCGAGCAGTACTTC. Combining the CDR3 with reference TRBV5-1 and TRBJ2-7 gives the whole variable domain KAGVTQTPRYLIKTRGQQVTLSCSPISGHRSVSWYQQTPGQGLQFLFEYFSETQRNKGNFPGRFSGRQFSNSRSEMNVSTLELGDSALYLCASSLVASAGEQYFGPGTRLTVT.

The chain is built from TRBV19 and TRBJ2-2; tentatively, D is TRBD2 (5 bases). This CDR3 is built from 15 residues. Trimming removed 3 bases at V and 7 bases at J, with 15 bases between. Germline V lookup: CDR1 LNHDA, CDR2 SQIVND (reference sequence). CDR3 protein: CASSMKALRGGELFF. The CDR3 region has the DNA TGTGCCAGTAGTATGAAGGCTCTTCGGGGCGGGGAGCTGTTTTTT.

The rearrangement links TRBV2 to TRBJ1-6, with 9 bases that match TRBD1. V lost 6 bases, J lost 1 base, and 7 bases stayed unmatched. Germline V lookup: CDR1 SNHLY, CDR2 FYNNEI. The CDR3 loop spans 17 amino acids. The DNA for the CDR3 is TGTGCCAGCAGACCCGGACAGGGGCTATCCTATAATTCACCCCTCCACTTT. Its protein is CASRPGQGLSYNSPLHF. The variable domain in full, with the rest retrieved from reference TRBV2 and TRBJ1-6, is EPEVTQTPSHQVTQMGQEVILRCVPISNHLYFYWYRQILGQKVEFLVSFYNNEISEKSEIFDDQFSVERPDGSNFTLKIRSTKLEDSAMYFCASRPGQGLSYNSPLHFGNGTRLTVT.